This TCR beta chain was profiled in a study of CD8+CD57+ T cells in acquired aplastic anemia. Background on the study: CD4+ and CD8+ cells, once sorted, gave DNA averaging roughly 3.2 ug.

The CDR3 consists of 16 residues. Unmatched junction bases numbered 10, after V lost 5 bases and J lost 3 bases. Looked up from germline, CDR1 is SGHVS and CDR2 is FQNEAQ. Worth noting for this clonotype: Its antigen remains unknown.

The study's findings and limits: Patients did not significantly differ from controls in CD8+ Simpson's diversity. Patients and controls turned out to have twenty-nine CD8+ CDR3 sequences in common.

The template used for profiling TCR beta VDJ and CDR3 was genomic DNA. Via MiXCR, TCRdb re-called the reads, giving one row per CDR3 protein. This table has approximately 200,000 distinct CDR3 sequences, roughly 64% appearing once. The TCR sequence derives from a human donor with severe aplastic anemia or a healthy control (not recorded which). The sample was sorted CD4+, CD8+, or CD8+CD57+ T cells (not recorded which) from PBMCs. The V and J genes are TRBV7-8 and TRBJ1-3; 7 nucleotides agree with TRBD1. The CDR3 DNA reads TGTGCCAGCAGCGACGCCGGGACAGCTTATGGAAACACCATATATTTT. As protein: CASSDAGTAYGNTIYF.